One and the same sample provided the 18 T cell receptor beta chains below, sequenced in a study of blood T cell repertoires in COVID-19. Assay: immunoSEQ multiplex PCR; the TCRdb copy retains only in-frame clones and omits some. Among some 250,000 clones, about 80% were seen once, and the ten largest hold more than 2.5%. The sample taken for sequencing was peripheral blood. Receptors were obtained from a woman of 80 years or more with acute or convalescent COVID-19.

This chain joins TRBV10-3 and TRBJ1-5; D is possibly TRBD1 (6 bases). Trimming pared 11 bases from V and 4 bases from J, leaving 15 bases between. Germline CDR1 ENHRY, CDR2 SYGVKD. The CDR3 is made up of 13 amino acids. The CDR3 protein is CAFWGGVNQPQHF. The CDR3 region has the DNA TGTGCCTTCTGGGGGGGCGTGAATCAGCCCCAGCATTTT.

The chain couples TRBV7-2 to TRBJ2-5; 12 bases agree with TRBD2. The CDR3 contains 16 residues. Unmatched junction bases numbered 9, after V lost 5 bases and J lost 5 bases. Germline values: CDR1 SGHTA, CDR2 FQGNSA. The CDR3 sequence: CASSRQASGRGETQYF. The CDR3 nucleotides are TGTGCCAGCAGCCGGCAGGCTAGCGGGAGGGGGGAGACCCAGTACTTC.

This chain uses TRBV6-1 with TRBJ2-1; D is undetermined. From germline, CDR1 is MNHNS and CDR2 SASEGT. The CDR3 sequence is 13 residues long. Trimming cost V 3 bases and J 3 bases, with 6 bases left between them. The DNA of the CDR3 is TGTGCCAGCAGTGATGCGATCTACAATGAGCAGTTCTTC. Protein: CASSDAIYNEQFF.

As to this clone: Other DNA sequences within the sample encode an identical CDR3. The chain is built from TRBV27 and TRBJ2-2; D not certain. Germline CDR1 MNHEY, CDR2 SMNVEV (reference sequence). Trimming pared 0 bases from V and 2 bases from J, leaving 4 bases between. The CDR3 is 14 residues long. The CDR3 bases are TGTGCCAGCAGTTTATCGGCTAACACCGGGGAGCTGTTTTTT. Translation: CASSLSANTGELFF.

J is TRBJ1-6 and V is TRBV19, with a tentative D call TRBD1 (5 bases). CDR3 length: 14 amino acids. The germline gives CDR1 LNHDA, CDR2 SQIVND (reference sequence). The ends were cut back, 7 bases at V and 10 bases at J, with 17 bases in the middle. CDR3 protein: CASTGGEVGSPLHF. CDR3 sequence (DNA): TGTGCCAGTACGGGGGGAGAGGTTGGGTCACCCCTCCACTTT.

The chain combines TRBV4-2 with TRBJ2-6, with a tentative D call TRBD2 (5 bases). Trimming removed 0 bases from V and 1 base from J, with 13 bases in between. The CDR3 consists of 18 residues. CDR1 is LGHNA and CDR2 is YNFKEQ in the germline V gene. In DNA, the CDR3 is TGTGCCAGCAGCCAAGACTTCCAAAGCGGATCTGGGGCCAACGTCCTGACTTTC. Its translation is CASSQDFQSGSGANVLTF.

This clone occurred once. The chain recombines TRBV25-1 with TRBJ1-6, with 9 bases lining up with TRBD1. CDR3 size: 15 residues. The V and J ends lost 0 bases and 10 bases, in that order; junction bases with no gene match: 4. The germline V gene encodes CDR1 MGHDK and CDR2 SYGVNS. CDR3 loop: CASSEYGTGLSPLHF. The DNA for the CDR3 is TGTGCCAGCAGTGAATATGGGACAGGGTTATCACCCCTCCACTTT.

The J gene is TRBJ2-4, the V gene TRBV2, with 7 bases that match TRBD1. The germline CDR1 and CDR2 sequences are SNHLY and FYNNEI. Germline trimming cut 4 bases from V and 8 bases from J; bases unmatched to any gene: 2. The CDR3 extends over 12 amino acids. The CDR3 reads CASSAQGYIQYF. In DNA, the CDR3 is TGTGCCAGCAGTGCACAGGGGTACATTCAGTACTTC.

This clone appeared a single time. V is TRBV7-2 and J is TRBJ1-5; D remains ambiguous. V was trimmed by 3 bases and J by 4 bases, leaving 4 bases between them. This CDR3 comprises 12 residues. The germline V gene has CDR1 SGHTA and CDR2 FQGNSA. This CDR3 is CASSFRNQPQHF. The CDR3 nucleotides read TGTGCCAGCAGCTTCCGGAATCAGCCCCAGCATTTT.

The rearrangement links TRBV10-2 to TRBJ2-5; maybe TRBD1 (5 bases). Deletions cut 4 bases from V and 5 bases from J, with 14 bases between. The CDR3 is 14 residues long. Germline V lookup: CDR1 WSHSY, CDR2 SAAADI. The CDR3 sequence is CASSGSLKGETQYF. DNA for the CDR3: TGCGCCAGCAGTGGAAGCCTCAAGGGGGAGACCCAGTACTTC.

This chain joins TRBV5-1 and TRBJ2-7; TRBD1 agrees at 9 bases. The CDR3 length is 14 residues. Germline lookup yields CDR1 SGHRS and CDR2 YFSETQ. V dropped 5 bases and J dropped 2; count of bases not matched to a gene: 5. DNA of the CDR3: TGCGCCAGCAGTTCTACAGGGGGCCCCTACGAGCAGTACTTC. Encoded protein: CASSSTGGPYEQYF.

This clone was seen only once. This CDR3 is CASSLWGNEQYF. DNA for the CDR3: TGTGCCAGCAGTTTGTGGGGCAACGAGCAGTACTTC. The chain employs TRBV12-3 or TRBV12-4 and TRBJ2-7; possibly TRBD1 for D (5 bases). This CDR3 contains 12 residues. V gave up 3 bases and J gave up 5 bases, with 8 bases separating them.

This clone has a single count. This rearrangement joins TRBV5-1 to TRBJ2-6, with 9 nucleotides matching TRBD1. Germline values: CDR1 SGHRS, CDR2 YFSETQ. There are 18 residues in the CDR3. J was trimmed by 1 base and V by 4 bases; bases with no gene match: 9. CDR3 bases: TGCGCCAGCAGCACCGCGGGGGACAGGGTATCTGGGGCCAACGTCCTGACTTTC. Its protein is CASSTAGDRVSGANVLTF.

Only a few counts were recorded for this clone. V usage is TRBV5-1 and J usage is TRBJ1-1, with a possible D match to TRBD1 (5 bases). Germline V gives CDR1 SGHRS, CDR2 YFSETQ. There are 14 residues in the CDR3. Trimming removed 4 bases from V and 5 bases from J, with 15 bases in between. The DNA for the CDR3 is TGCGCCAGCAGCCCCCGGCCCGGGACTACTGAAGCTTTCTTT. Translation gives CASSPRPGTTEAFF.

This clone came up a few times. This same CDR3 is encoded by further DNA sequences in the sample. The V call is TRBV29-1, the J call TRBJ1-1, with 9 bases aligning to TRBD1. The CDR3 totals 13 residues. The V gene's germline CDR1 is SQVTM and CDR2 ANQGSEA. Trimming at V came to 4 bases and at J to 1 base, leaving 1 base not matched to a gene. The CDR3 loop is CSVATGGNTEAFF. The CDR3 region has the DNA TGCAGCGTTGCGACAGGGGGGAACACTGAAGCTTTCTTT.

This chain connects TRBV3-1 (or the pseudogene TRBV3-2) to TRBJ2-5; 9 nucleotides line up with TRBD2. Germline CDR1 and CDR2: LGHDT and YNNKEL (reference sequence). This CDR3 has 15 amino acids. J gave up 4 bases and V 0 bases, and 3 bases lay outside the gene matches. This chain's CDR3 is CASSQDRGGGETQYF. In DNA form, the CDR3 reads TGTGCCAGCAGCCAAGACCGCGGGGGGGGAGAGACCCAGTACTTC.

The CDR3 loop is CASSVEAGRAGELFF. DNA for the CDR3: TGTGCCAGCAGCGTAGAGGCGGGGCGGGCCGGGGAGCTGTTTTTT. The genes are TRBV9 and TRBJ2-2, with D perhaps TRBD2 (6 bases). The germline V gene encodes CDR1 SGDLS and CDR2 YYNGEE. The CDR3 spans 15 residues. Deletions cut 0 bases from V and 6 bases from J, with 12 bases between.

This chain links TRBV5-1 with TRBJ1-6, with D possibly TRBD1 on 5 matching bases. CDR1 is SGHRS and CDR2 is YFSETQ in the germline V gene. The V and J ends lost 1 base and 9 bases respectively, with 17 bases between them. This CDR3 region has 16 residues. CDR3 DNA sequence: TGCGCCAGCAGCTTGATCGGCGGGGCGAATGGTTCACCCCTCCACTTT. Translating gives CASSLIGGANGSPLHF.